A selection of T cell receptor beta chains follows, all from one sample in a study of T cells in Graves' hyperthyroidism and ophthalmopathy. TCRdb redid the calling of the multiplex PCR reads with MiXCR, one entry per CDR3 protein. Here the sample spans about 770,000 distinct CDR3 sequences, about 17% being singletons. Sequencing was done on a sample of blood. The receptors derive from a woman in her 50s with Graves' hyperthyroidism that later progressed to Graves' ophthalmopathy. CDR3s include the opening cysteine and the closing phenylalanine or tryptophan. Each record gives: V gene, D gene, clone size, J gene, CDR3 protein, CDR3 DNA. The D gene is left open where the match is weak. A clone size is listed for some rows: how often the clone was seen (once, few, many), or a class if it is expanded.

v_call: TRBV4-1
d_call: NA
clone_size: NA
j_call: TRBJ2-5
cdr3_aa: CASSQTRDHGWLTQYF
cdr3_nt: TGCGCCAGCAGCCAAACCCGGGACCACGGGTGGTTGACCCAGTACTTC

v_call: TRBV7-7
d_call: NA
clone_size: many
j_call: TRBJ2-1
cdr3_aa: CASSSKTGPPDYNEQFF
cdr3_nt: TGTGCTAGCAGCTCAAAGACAGGCCCACCCGACTACAATGAGCAGTTCTTC

v_call: TRBV9
d_call: NA
clone_size: few
j_call: TRBJ2-1
cdr3_aa: CASSVGGLSSYNEQFF
cdr3_nt: TGTGCCAGCAGCGTAGGCGGCCTTAGCTCCTACAATGAGCAGTTCTTC

v_call: TRBV20-1
d_call: TRBD1
clone_size: many
j_call: TRBJ1-6
cdr3_aa: CSAGEGGGDNSPLHF
cdr3_nt: TGCAGTGCAGGGGAAGGGGGCGGGGATAATTCACCCCTCCACTTT

v_call: TRBV2
d_call: TRBD1
clone_size: many
j_call: TRBJ2-7
cdr3_aa: CASSEDRGLDEQYF
cdr3_nt: TGTGCCAGCAGTGAAGACAGGGGGCTCGACGAGCAGTACTTC

v_call: TRBV27
d_call: NA
clone_size: NA
j_call: TRBJ2-5
cdr3_aa: CASSFWDSVGTQYF
cdr3_nt: TGTGCCAGCAGTTTTTGGGACTCCGTCGGGACCCAGTACTTC

v_call: TRBV20-1
d_call: TRBD1
clone_size: few
j_call: TRBJ2-5
cdr3_aa: CSVSPAGGEETQYF
cdr3_nt: TGCAGCGTCTCCCCGGCAGGGGGCGAGGAGACCCAGTACTTC

v_call: TRBV5-1
d_call: NA
clone_size: few
j_call: TRBJ1-2
cdr3_aa: CASSLEFGGLGGYTF
cdr3_nt: TGCGCCAGCAGCTTGGAATTCGGGGGCCTAGGGGGCTACACCTTC

v_call: TRBV6-5
d_call: NA
clone_size: NA
j_call: TRBJ1-4
cdr3_aa: CASSYIRDDEKLFF
cdr3_nt: TGTGCCAGCAGTTACATCCGGGACGATGAAAAACTGTTTTTT

v_call: TRBV19
d_call: NA
clone_size: few
j_call: TRBJ2-1
cdr3_aa: CASSGRGEPTYNEQFF
cdr3_nt: TGTGCCAGTAGTGGCAGGGGAGAACCAACCTACAATGAGCAGTTCTTC

v_call: TRBV7-2
d_call: TRBD2
clone_size: many
j_call: TRBJ2-5
cdr3_aa: CASSLGPSGEETQYF
cdr3_nt: TGTGCCAGCAGCTTAGGGCCTAGCGGGGAAGAGACCCAGTACTTC

v_call: TRBV2
d_call: TRBD1
clone_size: NA
j_call: TRBJ1-1
cdr3_aa: CASSEGQGGSEAFF
cdr3_nt: TGTGCCAGCAGTGAAGGACAGGGTGGATCTGAAGCTTTCTTT

v_call: TRBV27
d_call: NA
clone_size: NA
j_call: TRBJ2-7
cdr3_aa: CASSRSVSVYEQYF
cdr3_nt: TGTGCCAGCAGCCGGTCTGTGAGTGTTTACGAGCAGTACTTC

v_call: TRBV9
d_call: TRBD1
clone_size: NA
j_call: TRBJ1-2
cdr3_aa: CASSPQGNFGGYTF
cdr3_nt: TGTGCCAGCAGCCCACAGGGGAATTTTGGGGGCTACACCTTC

v_call: TRBV10-3
d_call: NA
clone_size: few
j_call: TRBJ1-2
cdr3_aa: CAISAGTDNYGYTF
cdr3_nt: TGTGCCATCAGCGCGGGGACGGATAACTATGGCTACACCTTC

v_call: TRBV6-5
d_call: NA
clone_size: NA
j_call: TRBJ1-1
cdr3_aa: CASSYFATGGEAFF
cdr3_nt: TGTGCCAGCAGTTACTTCGCGACAGGCGGCGAAGCTTTCTTT

v_call: TRBV2
d_call: NA
clone_size: few
j_call: TRBJ1-2
cdr3_aa: CASRDRSPTLYGYTF
cdr3_nt: TGTGCCAGCAGGGACCGCTCCCCTACCCTTTATGGCTACACCTTC

v_call: TRBV7-9
d_call: TRBD2
clone_size: NA
j_call: TRBJ2-3
cdr3_aa: CASSSPRLAGDLWKQYF
cdr3_nt: TGTGCCAGCAGCTCCCCTCGGCTAGCGGGGGACCTTTGGAAGCAGTATTTT

v_call: TRBV27
d_call: NA
clone_size: NA
j_call: TRBJ1-4
cdr3_aa: CASSFLTTKGEKLFF
cdr3_nt: TGTGCCAGCAGTTTCTTGACAACCAAAGGGGAAAAACTGTTTTTT

v_call: TRBV5-1
d_call: NA
clone_size: few
j_call: TRBJ2-5
cdr3_aa: CASSAGAQETQYF
cdr3_nt: TGCGCCAGCAGTGCGGGCGCCCAAGAGACCCAGTACTTC

v_call: TRBV6-6
d_call: NA
clone_size: NA
j_call: TRBJ1-4
cdr3_aa: CASSYSMGETLNEKLFF
cdr3_nt: TGTGCCAGCAGTTACTCGATGGGGGAGACCCTTAATGAAAAACTGTTTTTT

v_call: TRBV28
d_call: NA
clone_size: NA
j_call: TRBJ2-1
cdr3_aa: CASSFPGTSLNEQFF
cdr3_nt: TGTGCCAGCAGTTTTCCCGGGACGAGTCTTAATGAGCAGTTCTTC

v_call: TRBV30
d_call: TRBD2
clone_size: NA
j_call: TRBJ2-1
cdr3_aa: CAWSDLGGGFNEQFF
cdr3_nt: TGTGCCTGGAGTGATCTGGGCGGGGGTTTTAATGAGCAGTTCTTC

v_call: TRBV18
d_call: NA
clone_size: many
j_call: TRBJ2-3
cdr3_aa: CASSPPEVLTDTQYF
cdr3_nt: TGTGCCAGCTCACCACCTGAAGTGCTCACAGATACGCAGTATTTT

v_call: TRBV18
d_call: TRBD1
clone_size: many
j_call: TRBJ1-1
cdr3_aa: CASSRQGSTEAFF
cdr3_nt: TGTGCCAGCTCCCGACAGGGAAGCACTGAAGCTTTCTTT

v_call: TRBV11-2
d_call: NA
clone_size: many
j_call: TRBJ2-7
cdr3_aa: CASSASWGGRKNYEQYF
cdr3_nt: TGTGCCAGCAGCGCCTCATGGGGCGGCAGAAAAAACTACGAGCAGTACTTC

v_call: TRBV5-1
d_call: NA
clone_size: many
j_call: TRBJ1-5
cdr3_aa: CASSLEGQGGQPQHF
cdr3_nt: TGCGCCAGCAGCTTGGAGGGGCAGGGCGGGCAGCCCCAGCATTTT

v_call: TRBV27
d_call: NA
clone_size: NA
j_call: TRBJ2-2
cdr3_aa: CANSFQGWTGELFF
cdr3_nt: TGTGCCAACAGTTTCCAGGGGTGGACCGGGGAGCTGTTTTTT

v_call: TRBV12-3/TRBV12-4
d_call: TRBD1
clone_size: many
j_call: TRBJ2-2
cdr3_aa: CASSSLDRVSNTGELFF
cdr3_nt: TGTGCCAGCAGTTCTCTCGACAGGGTCTCGAACACCGGGGAGCTGTTTTTT

v_call: TRBV11-2
d_call: NA
clone_size: many
j_call: TRBJ2-3
cdr3_aa: CASSLVPPPADTQYF
cdr3_nt: TGTGCCAGCAGCTTAGTCCCGCCCCCAGCAGATACGCAGTATTTT

v_call: TRBV6-2/TRBV6-3
d_call: TRBD2
clone_size: many
j_call: TRBJ2-3
cdr3_aa: CASSYSNPSGGPTSTDTQYF
cdr3_nt: TGTGCCAGCAGTTACTCGAATCCTAGCGGGGGCCCGACTAGCACAGATACGCAGTATTTT

v_call: TRBV19
d_call: NA
clone_size: NA
j_call: TRBJ1-4
cdr3_aa: CASSILGGTTNEKLFF
cdr3_nt: TGTGCCAGTAGTATATTAGGCGGAACAACTAATGAAAAACTGTTTTTT